Listed below are T cell receptor beta chains from one sample, sequenced in a study of vaccination and CD4 T cells after COVID-19. For these TCRs, the target antigens are not known. TCRdb reanalysed the PCR reads using MiXCR and keeps one entry per CDR3 protein. The sample consists of roughly 4,900 distinct CDR3 sequences, around 50% of them appearing once. Sequenced sample: CD4+ T cells from blood, cultured in vitro. The receptor set was obtained from a human donor in good health. CDR3s include the opening cysteine and the closing phenylalanine or tryptophan. Each record gives: CDR3 protein, CDR3 DNA, J gene, V gene, CDR3 length, D gene, clone size. A D gene is named only where the DNA matches it firmly. Size is omitted from some rows. Given values are once, few, many or a class for expanded clones.

CDR3 protein: CASSFAVAGRVYGYTF
CDR3 DNA: TGTGCCAGCAGCTTTGCAGTGGCAGGACGTGTCTATGGCTACACCTTC
J gene: TRBJ1-2
V gene: TRBV12-1
CDR3 length: 16
D gene: NA
clone size: NA

CDR3 protein: CSAFFPGTGTEAFF
CDR3 DNA: TGCAGTGCTTTTTTCCCCGGGACGGGGACTGAAGCTTTCTTT
J gene: TRBJ1-1
V gene: TRBV20-1
CDR3 length: 14
D gene: NA
clone size: NA

CDR3 protein: CASSVGRSGGYTF
CDR3 DNA: TGTGCCAGCAGCGTAGGCCGGTCGGGGGGCTACACCTTC
J gene: TRBJ1-2
V gene: TRBV9
CDR3 length: 13
D gene: NA
clone size: NA

CDR3 protein: CASSYGQGNQPQHF
CDR3 DNA: TGTGCCAGCAGTTACGGACAGGGTAATCAGCCCCAGCATTTT
J gene: TRBJ1-5
V gene: TRBV6-5
CDR3 length: 14
D gene: TRBD1
clone size: NA

CDR3 protein: CSAKGGATNEKLFF
CDR3 DNA: TGCAGTGCCAAAGGGGGAGCAACTAATGAAAAACTGTTTTTT
J gene: TRBJ1-4
V gene: TRBV20-1
CDR3 length: 14
D gene: NA
clone size: once

CDR3 protein: CASSSPTGPTGELFF
CDR3 DNA: TGTGCCAGCAGCTCGCCCACGGGGCCCACCGGGGAGCTGTTTTTT
J gene: TRBJ2-2
V gene: TRBV7-9
CDR3 length: 15
D gene: NA
clone size: NA

CDR3 protein: CASSALDTDNQAQHF
CDR3 DNA: TGTGCCAGCAGTGCCTTGGACACGGACAATCAGGCCCAGCATTTT
J gene: TRBJ1-5
V gene: TRBV2
CDR3 length: 15
D gene: NA
clone size: few

CDR3 protein: CASSQDRAGAFF
CDR3 DNA: TGTGCCAGCAGCCAGGATCGGGCCGGAGCTTTCTTT
J gene: TRBJ1-1
V gene: TRBV2
CDR3 length: 12
D gene: NA
clone size: NA

CDR3 protein: CASSLQGRAETQYF
CDR3 DNA: TGTGCCAGCAGTTTACAGGGCCGGGCGGAGACCCAGTACTTC
J gene: TRBJ2-5
V gene: TRBV12-3/TRBV12-4
CDR3 length: 14
D gene: NA
clone size: once

CDR3 protein: CASSQELLVIGNTIYF
CDR3 DNA: TGCGCCAGCAGCCAAGAATTATTAGTGATTGGAAACACCATATATTTT
J gene: TRBJ1-3
V gene: TRBV4-3
CDR3 length: 16
D gene: NA
clone size: NA

CDR3 protein: CASSPTRIPSSYGYTF
CDR3 DNA: TGTGCCAGCAGTCCCACACGGATCCCTTCCTCCTATGGCTACACCTTC
J gene: TRBJ1-2
V gene: TRBV12-3/TRBV12-4
CDR3 length: 16
D gene: NA
clone size: few

CDR3 protein: CASSLVWETQYF
CDR3 DNA: TGTGCCAGCAGCTTAGTATGGGAGACCCAGTACTTC
J gene: TRBJ2-5
V gene: TRBV7-2
CDR3 length: 12
D gene: NA
clone size: few

CDR3 protein: CASSFAENTGELFF
CDR3 DNA: TGTGCCAGCAGTTTTGCAGAGAACACCGGGGAGCTGTTTTTT
J gene: TRBJ2-2
V gene: TRBV6-5
CDR3 length: 14
D gene: NA
clone size: NA

CDR3 protein: CASSLYVTRGAQPQHF
CDR3 DNA: TGTGCCAGCAGTTTATACGTTACGAGGGGTGCTCAGCCCCAGCATTTT
J gene: TRBJ1-5
V gene: TRBV12-3/TRBV12-4
CDR3 length: 16
D gene: NA
clone size: NA

CDR3 protein: CSATRTGLGSGNTIYF
CDR3 DNA: TGCAGTGCTACTAGGACAGGATTGGGCTCTGGAAACACCATATATTTT
J gene: TRBJ1-3
V gene: TRBV20-1
CDR3 length: 16
D gene: TRBD1
clone size: few

CDR3 protein: CASSSYSKGGHYEQYF
CDR3 DNA: TGTGCCAGTAGTTCCTACTCCAAGGGGGGGCACTACGAGCAGTACTTC
J gene: TRBJ2-7
V gene: TRBV19
CDR3 length: 16
D gene: NA
clone size: NA

CDR3 protein: CASSRTENTEAFF
CDR3 DNA: TGTGCCAGCTCCAGGACGGAGAACACTGAAGCTTTCTTT
J gene: TRBJ1-1
V gene: TRBV7-9
CDR3 length: 13
D gene: NA
clone size: NA

CDR3 protein: CAWSVRILGRANYGYTF
CDR3 DNA: TGTGCCTGGAGTGTACGCATCCTCGGCAGGGCTAACTATGGCTACACCTTC
J gene: TRBJ1-2
V gene: TRBV30
CDR3 length: 17
D gene: NA
clone size: once

CDR3 protein: CASSAESLHTEAFF
CDR3 DNA: TGTGCCAGCAGTGCTGAAAGCTTGCACACTGAAGCTTTCTTT
J gene: TRBJ1-1
V gene: TRBV6-2/TRBV6-3
CDR3 length: 14
D gene: NA
clone size: NA

CDR3 protein: CASSQDRAGGAPGGYTF
CDR3 DNA: TGCGCCAGCAGCCAAGATCGGGCAGGGGGCGCCCCGGGGGGCTACACCTTC
J gene: TRBJ1-2
V gene: TRBV4-3
CDR3 length: 17
D gene: TRBD1
clone size: NA